Shown below are 25 T cell receptor beta chains from a single sample sequenced in a study of cytomegalovirus exposure and HLA in healthy donors. PCR amplification relied on 60 Vbeta primers (plus 13 Jbeta primers). Sequenced by immunoSEQ multiplex PCR; TCRdb stores in-frame clones only, minus some. The table includes 93,000 or so clones, about 71% detected once. Sequenced input: PBMCs. The receptor set was obtained from a woman aged 50 to 60 in good health and CMV-seronegative.

V and J are TRBV15 and TRBJ2-6, with a weak D call TRBD1 (5 bases). With 3 bases removed from V and 0 bases from J, the gap between germline ends came to 12 bases. Germline CDR1 is LNHNV and CDR2 is YYDKDF (reference sequence). This CDR3 is 17 amino acids long. In DNA, the CDR3 is TGTGCCACCAGCAGTCCTCGACAGAGCTCTGGGGCCAACGTCCTGACTTTC. This gives the protein CATSSPRQSSGANVLTF. Using reference TRBV15 and TRBJ2-6 for the parts outside the CDR3, the full variable domain is DAMVIQNPRYQVTQFGKPVTLSCSQTLNHNVMYWYQQKSSQAPKLLFHYYDKDFNNEADTPDNFQSRRPNTSFCFLDIRSPGLGDTAMYLCATSSPRQSSGANVLTFGAGSRLTVL.

The CDR3 reads CASSLRAGYGYTF. As DNA, the CDR3 is TGTGCCAGCAGTTTGAGGGCAGGCTATGGCTACACCTTC. V and J are TRBV27 and TRBJ1-2; no clear D gene. Trimming took off 3 bases at V and 4 bases at J, with 9 bases between the two ends. The CDR3 consists of 13 residues. Germline V gene lookup returns CDR1 MNHEY and CDR2 SMNVEV (reference sequence).

The V gene is TRBV27, the J gene TRBJ1-1; TRBD1 is a possible D gene (5 bases). CDR3 size: 14 residues. V dropped 3 bases and J dropped 1 base, with 9 bases sitting between them. CDR1 and CDR2 from the germline V gene are MNHEY and SMNVEV (reference sequence). This chain's CDR3 is CASSFAGSNTEAFF. CDR3 sequence (DNA): TGTGCCAGCAGTTTTGCAGGGTCGAACACTGAAGCTTTCTTT.

The V gene is TRBV27, the J gene TRBJ2-2; D not certain. The V gene's germline CDR1 is MNHEY and CDR2 SMNVEV (reference sequence). This CDR3 contains 14 residues. With 3 bases removed from V and 1 base from J, the gap between germline ends came to 6 bases. The DNA for the CDR3 is TGTGCCAGCAGTTTTGGCGGGAACACCGGGGAGCTGTTTTTT. It encodes CASSFGGNTGELFF.

The J gene is TRBJ2-5, the V gene TRBV7-7; 8 nucleotides line up with TRBD1. The J call may be in error: the DNA end matches TRBJ2-7 better. Germline V gene data show CDR1 as SSHAT and CDR2 as FNYEAQ (reference sequence). This CDR3 has 18 residues. The CDR3 DNA reads TGTGCCAGCAGTCCCAGGGGGCGAATCGGATGGGGAGATTACGAGCAGTACTTC. This translates into CASSPRGRIGWGDYEQYF.

The V gene is TRBV18, the J gene TRBJ2-2; D is perhaps TRBD2 (5 bases). The CDR3 is 13 amino acids. V lost 3 bases, J lost 3 bases, and 5 bases lay in between. In germline, CDR1 is KGHSH, CDR2 LQKENI. DNA for the CDR3: TGTGCCAGCTCACCGAGGGACACCGGGGAGCTGTTTTTT. It codes for CASSPRDTGELFF.

CDR3 DNA: TGCGCCAGCAGCCCAGGAGGCTTTAGCAATCAGCCCCAGCATTTT. This translates into CASSPGGFSNQPQHF. V and J are TRBV4-3 and TRBJ1-5; D is uncertain. The germline V and J ends were trimmed by 4 bases and 0 bases, with 10 bases remaining between them. Per the germline V gene, CDR1 is LGHNA and CDR2 is YSLEER. The CDR3 totals 15 residues.

This chain joins TRBV27 and TRBJ1-5, with a possible D match to TRBD1 (6 bases). The CDR3 extends over 14 amino acids. Germline CDR1 MNHEY, CDR2 SMNVEV (reference sequence). Trimming pared 8 bases from V and 6 bases from J, leaving 17 bases between. CDR3 amino acids: CASGLRVGGQPQHF. The CDR3 nucleotides are TGTGCCAGCGGACTCAGGGTAGGGGGTCAGCCCCAGCATTTT.

This clone has more than one count but fewer than ten. The same CDR3 also results from other DNA sequences found in this sample. The chain couples TRBV29-1 to TRBJ2-5; 8 positions agree with TRBD2. Unmatched junction bases numbered 3, after V lost 7 bases and J lost 2 bases. Germline V gene sequence: CDR1 SQVTM, CDR2 ANQGSEA. The CDR3 length is 12 residues. For the CDR3, the DNA is TGCAGCGGACGGGGGGGGCAAGAGACCCAGTACTTC. Its translation: CSGRGGQETQYF.

This clone has just a few counts. The chain carries TRBV7-3 and TRBJ2-3; possible D gene TRBD2, 5 bases. Germline V gene sequence: CDR1 SGHTA, CDR2 FQGTGA. This CDR3 comprises 14 residues. Trimming removed 5 bases at V and 0 bases at J, with 9 bases between. The CDR3 DNA reads TGTGCCAGCAGCCGAGGGATCAGCACAGATACGCAGTATTTT. Translation gives CASSRGISTDTQYF.

The J gene is TRBJ2-1, the V gene TRBV10-1; 7 bases line up with TRBD1. V dropped 0 bases and J dropped 8; count of bases not matched to a gene: 7. CDR1 and CDR2 from the germline V gene are WNHNN and SYGVQD (reference sequence). The CDR3 totals 15 residues. DNA for the CDR3: TGCGCCAGCAGTGAGTCCGGGACAGTGGTCGATGAGCAGTTCTTC. Amino acid sequence: CASSESGTVVDEQFF.

V gene TRBV4-3 combines with J gene TRBJ2-1; TRBD1 aligns across 10 bases. Germline V lookup: CDR1 LGHNA, CDR2 YSLEER. The CDR3 is made up of 16 amino acids. J lost 7 bases, V lost 0 bases, and 6 bases had no gene match. CDR3 loop: CASSQEDGTGVNEQFF. In nucleotides, the CDR3 is TGCGCCAGCAGCCAAGAAGACGGGACAGGGGTAAATGAGCAGTTCTTC.

This chain joins TRBV18 and TRBJ2-3; TRBD2 is a possible D gene (6 bases). Germline lookup yields CDR1 KGHSH and CDR2 LQKENI. V gave up 3 bases and J gave up 2 bases, with 9 bases separating them. The length of the CDR3 is 14 residues. The CDR3 nucleotides read TGTGCCAGCTCACCGGAGGGGTACACAGATACGCAGTATTTT. This gives the protein CASSPEGYTDTQYF.

This clone was picked up a small number of times. The rearrangement joins TRBV7-9 to TRBJ2-3; D is undetermined. Germline V lookup: CDR1 SEHNR, CDR2 FQNEAQ (reference sequence). V was clipped by 4 bases and J by 0 bases, with 2 bases between them. The CDR3 runs to 12 residues. CDR3 in amino acids: CASSSSTDTQYF. The CDR3, as DNA: TGTGCCAGCAGCTCAAGCACAGATACGCAGTATTTT.

The J gene is TRBJ1-4, the V gene TRBV5-1, with D possibly TRBD1 on 6 matching bases. V gave up 5 bases and J gave up 2 bases, with 19 bases separating them. This CDR3 has 17 amino acids. In germline, CDR1 is SGHRS, CDR2 YFSETQ. This chain's CDR3 is CASRSGQGSGTNEKLFF. DNA of the CDR3: TGCGCCAGCAGATCTGGTCAGGGGTCGGGGACTAATGAAAAACTGTTTTTT.

Here the CDR3 DNA reads TGTGCCAGCAGCTTACGTTACCGAGGCACAGATACGCAGTATTTT. Residues: CASSLRYRGTDTQYF. This chain joins TRBV7-6 and TRBJ2-3; the D is unclear. This CDR3 is built from 15 residues. Trimming cost V 2 bases and J 1 base, with 10 bases left between them. Germline assignment: CDR1 SGHVS and CDR2 FNYEAQ.

The genes are TRBV19 and TRBJ2-5; TRBD2 is a possible D gene (5 bases). V was trimmed by 4 bases and J by 4 bases, leaving 19 bases between them. The germline CDR1 and CDR2 sequences are LNHDA and SQIVND (reference sequence). CDR3 length: 16 amino acids. The CDR3 loop is CASSTWTPGRRETQYF. The DNA of the CDR3 is TGTGCCAGTAGTACCTGGACTCCCGGAAGGCGAGAGACCCAGTACTTC.

The chain is built from TRBV4-2 and TRBJ2-5; TRBD2 aligns across 12 bases. CDR1 and CDR2 (germline): LGHNA, YNFKEQ. V shed 2 bases and J 3 bases; nucleotides not matched to a gene: 4. CDR3 length equals 16 residues. The CDR3 DNA reads as TGTGCCAGCAGCCAATACCCTAGCGGGGGGGAAGAGACCCAGTACTTC. As protein: CASSQYPSGGEETQYF.

Notes on this clone: Relative to the germline gene, one junction end is altered; a read error may explain this. The V gene is TRBV27, the J gene TRBJ2-5; 10 nucleotides agree with TRBD2. This CDR3 has 14 amino acids. Germline CDR1 is MNHEY and CDR2 is SMNVEV (reference sequence). The CDR3 nucleotides are TGTGCCAGCAGTATCGGACTAGCGGAAGGGACCCAGCACTTC. Amino acid sequence: CASSIGLAEGTQHF.

The J gene is TRBJ2-7, the V gene TRBV11-2; 7 nucleotides match TRBD2. Germline CDR1 and CDR2: SGHAT and FQNNGV. The CDR3 totals 15 residues. V lost 5 bases and J lost 0; bases outside the gene matches: 7. The chain's CDR3 is CASSTIPSGSYEQYF. The CDR3 bases are TGTGCCAGCAGCACCATCCCTAGCGGCTCCTACGAGCAGTACTTC. Looking up the rest from reference TRBV11-2 and TRBJ2-7 gives the full variable domain: EAGVAQSPRYKIIEKRQSVAFWCNPISGHATLYWYQQILGQGPKLLIQFQNNGVVDDSQLPKDRFSAERLKGVDSTLKIQPAKLEDSAVYLCASSTIPSGSYEQYFGPGTRLTVT.

The chain couples TRBV10-2 to TRBJ2-3; 10 bases agree with TRBD2. Germline loops: CDR1 WSHSY, CDR2 SAAADI. After removal of 3 bases from V and 5 bases from J, the junction contained 5 bases not matched to a gene. This CDR3 region has 15 residues. CDR3 sequence (DNA): TGCGCCAGCAGTGAAGCGGGAGGGCTGAGAGATACGCAGTATTTT. Protein: CASSEAGGLRDTQYF.

The chain recombines TRBV7-2 with TRBJ2-3; D is perhaps TRBD2 (5 bases). Germline V lookup: CDR1 SGHTA, CDR2 FQGNSA. The length of the CDR3 is 19 residues. Trimming took 0 bases from V and 0 from J, leaving 19 bases between them. The chain's CDR3 is CASSLAAFLAVPSTDTQYF. In nucleotides, the CDR3 is TGTGCCAGCAGCTTAGCAGCATTCCTAGCAGTACCTAGCACAGATACGCAGTATTTT.

The chain couples TRBV14 to TRBJ2-3; the D gene is possibly TRBD1 (5 bases). The CDR3 is 17 residues long. V shed 0 bases and J shed 1 base, with 14 bases lying between them. The V gene's germline CDR1 is SGHDN and CDR2 FVKESK. The CDR3 protein is CASSQEVQGFRTDTQYF. CDR3 sequence (DNA): TGTGCCAGCAGCCAAGAAGTTCAGGGATTCCGCACAGATACGCAGTATTTT.

This clone was counted between two and nine times. This rearrangement joins TRBV5-4 to TRBJ1-2; 9 positions match TRBD1. The V gene end was trimmed by 0 bases and the J gene end by 2 bases; junction bases not matched to a gene: 2. The CDR3 sequence is 15 residues long. The germline CDR1 and CDR2 sequences are SGHNT and YYREEE (reference sequence). The CDR3 sequence is CASSLGQGGNYGYTF. DNA of the CDR3: TGTGCCAGCAGCTTGGGACAGGGGGGCAACTATGGCTACACCTTC.

This clone has only a few counts. The gene calls are TRBV5-1 and TRBJ2-3; TRBD1 agrees at 9 bases. CDR1 and CDR2 from the germline V gene are SGHRS and YFSETQ. The CDR3 has 13 amino acids. Unmatched junction bases numbered 5, after V lost 7 bases and J lost 5 bases. The CDR3 nucleotides read TGCGCCAGCGGACAGGGGCAGGGAGATACGCAGTATTTT. Protein: CASGQGQGDTQYF.